Shown below are 19 T cell receptor beta chains from a single sample sequenced in a study of T-cell memory formation after mild COVID-19. TCRdb called the 5' RACE reads again in MiXCR, with one record for every CDR3 protein. The sample records just over 200,000 distinct CDR3 sequences, just over 9.5% being singletons. Source material: PBMCs or a T cell subset sorted from them (not recorded which). The receptors stem from a man younger than 30 who had mild COVID-19 (a few samples of this study predate the infection). Cell type and time point are not known.

This clonotype was counted many times. The V and J genes are TRBV7-6 and TRBJ1-1, with D possibly TRBD1 on 5 matching bases. The germline V gene has CDR1 SGHVS and CDR2 FNYEAQ. The CDR3 has 14 residues. V gave up 3 bases and J gave up 0 bases, with 8 bases separating them. CDR3 in amino acids: CASSFRGLNTEAFF. CDR3 coding DNA: TGTGCCAGCAGCTTCCGGGGCCTGAACACTGAAGCTTTCTTT.

The table lists this clonotype with a few counts. The chain has TRBV5-4 and TRBJ1-2; D unclear. This CDR3 contains 13 residues. Germline CDR1 SGHNT, CDR2 YYREEE (reference sequence). Trimming pared 2 bases from V and 8 bases from J, leaving 13 bases between. The CDR3 sequence is CASSFGVVRGYTF. The DNA of the CDR3 is TGTGCCAGCAGCTTCGGGGTAGTCAGAGGCTACACCTTC.

The chain joins TRBV12-3 or TRBV12-4 to TRBJ1-3; no clear D. Deletions cut 7 bases from V and 8 bases from J, with 15 bases between. The CDR3 is 13 residues long. CDR3 DNA sequence: TGTGCCAGCACCCTCTCCGGTTGGCACACCATATATTTT. It yields the protein CASTLSGWHTIYF.

This clonotype was picked up a small number of times. The chain recombines TRBV5-5 with TRBJ1-6; D unresolved. Trimming cost V 1 base and J 9 bases, with 5 bases left between them. The length of the CDR3 is 12 residues. CDR1 is SGHKS and CDR2 is YYEKEE in the germline V gene (reference sequence). This CDR3 reads CASSLYTSPLHF. The DNA for the CDR3 is TGTGCCAGCAGCTTGTACACTTCACCCCTCCACTTT.

In its sample, this clonotype was seen a few times. The rearrangement joins TRBV6-5 to TRBJ2-5, with 8 bases aligning to TRBD2. V trimming: 5 bases; J trimming: 1 base; junction bases outside the gene matches: 3. CDR1 MNHEY and CDR2 SVGAGI come from the germline V gene. The CDR3 sequence is 14 residues long. The CDR3 protein is CASSDRGGQETQYF. The DNA of the CDR3 is TGTGCCAGCAGTGACCGGGGGGGCCAAGAGACCCAGTACTTC.

This clonotype was seen only a few times. The gene calls are TRBV5-5 and TRBJ2-7; TRBD2 is a possible D gene (5 bases). The CDR3 consists of 13 residues. Germline V CDR1 and CDR2: SGHKS, YYEKEE (reference sequence). V was pared by 0 bases and J by 7 bases, with 11 bases between. This chain's CDR3 is CASSLAGRAEQYF. The CDR3 DNA reads TGTGCCAGCAGCTTGGCTGGGCGGGCGGAGCAGTACTTC.

This clonotype was found many times. The rearrangement joins TRBV9 to TRBJ2-3; D unresolved. Germline loops: CDR1 SGDLS, CDR2 YYNGEE. CDR3 size: 12 residues. Trimming took 1 base from V and 3 from J, leaving 3 bases between them. The CDR3 loop is CASSVMTDTQYF. For the CDR3, the DNA is TGTGCCAGCAGCGTAATGACAGATACGCAGTATTTT.

Ten or more counts support this clonotype. This chain joins TRBV7-9 and TRBJ2-3; D not certain. The CDR3 contains 14 residues. V gave up 3 bases and J gave up 4 bases, with 11 bases separating them. Germline lookup yields CDR1 SEHNR and CDR2 FQNEAQ (reference sequence). CDR3 DNA sequence: TGTGCCAGCAGCTTGGGTCTAGATCCAGATACGCAGTATTTT. Translating it yields CASSLGLDPDTQYF.

Concerning this clonotype itself: This CDR3 is missing its conserved last phenylalanine or tryptophan, likely due to a read error. The chain has TRBV28 and TRBJ2-2; D might be TRBD2 (5 bases). This CDR3 has 15 amino acids. Between the trimmed V and J ends, which lost 6 bases and 2 bases, there was a span of 13 bases. In germline, CDR1 is MDHEN, CDR2 SYDVKM. The CDR3 nucleotides are TGTGCCAGCAGACGGACGGGAAGTAACACCGGGGAGCTGTTTTAT. It yields the protein CASRRTGSNTGELFY.

To note about this clonotype: A read error may produce the germline difference seen at one junction end. The chain joins TRBV27 to TRBJ1-5; D is uncertain. CDR3 length equals 16 residues. The germline gives CDR1 MNHEY, CDR2 SMNVEV (reference sequence). The CDR3 DNA is TGTGCCAGCAGGTTATTAGGAGGGTTTAGCAATCAGCCCCAGCATTTT. Protein product: CASRLLGGFSNQPQHF.

This clonotype was seen ten or more times. This chain links TRBV20-1 with TRBJ2-5; 10 bases match TRBD1. The length of the CDR3 is 14 residues. V gave up 3 bases and J gave up 5 bases; unmatched junction bases: 6. The germline V gene encodes CDR1 DFQATT and CDR2 SNEGSKA (reference sequence). The CDR3 sequence is CSASAGTGVETQYF. Here the CDR3 DNA reads TGCAGTGCTAGCGCCGGGACAGGGGTGGAGACCCAGTACTTC.

The chain links TRBV18 to TRBJ2-3, with D perhaps TRBD1 or TRBD2 (5 bases each). CDR3 size: 16 residues. CDR1 is KGHSH, CDR2 LQKENI, per germline. The V end lost 3 bases, the J end lost 1 base, and 14 bases lay between the germline ends. The CDR3 reads CASSPRQGGRTDTQYF. The CDR3 nucleotides read TGTGCCAGCTCACCCAGGCAGGGCGGGCGCACAGATACGCAGTATTTT.

V usage is TRBV4-3 and J usage is TRBJ2-5; D is perhaps TRBD1 or TRBD2 (6 bases each). Trimming took off 3 bases at V and 2 bases at J, with 19 bases between the two ends. There are 17 residues in the CDR3. Germline V lookup: CDR1 LGHNA, CDR2 YSLEER. The CDR3 sequence: CASSHVVGGPGQETQYF. The CDR3 region has the DNA TGCGCCAGCAGCCATGTCGTAGGGGGGCCGGGTCAAGAGACCCAGTACTTC.

This clonotype was seen only a few times. The rearrangement links TRBV12-3 or TRBV12-4 to TRBJ2-3, with 11 bases identical to TRBD2. This CDR3 is built from 18 residues. The junction had 15 bases not matched to a gene; V was cut back by 5 bases and J by 5 bases. DNA of the CDR3: TGTGCCAGCAGTGTAATAGACCGGCTAGCGGGGGGTGTAGATACGCAGTATTTT. Its protein is CASSVIDRLAGGVDTQYF.

This clonotype has ten or more counts. The genes are TRBV28 and TRBJ2-1, with D maybe TRBD1 (5 bases). Germline V gene data show CDR1 as MDHEN and CDR2 as SYDVKM. The CDR3 length is 16 residues. Trimming shortened V by 4 bases and J by 1 base, and 14 bases separated the two germline ends. CDR3 protein: CASSSNRRGSYNEQFF. In nucleotides, the CDR3 is TGTGCCAGCAGTTCAAATAGAAGGGGTTCCTACAATGAGCAGTTCTTC.

This clonotype was detected many times. The V gene is TRBV7-6, the J gene TRBJ2-1; the match to TRBD1 covers 8 bases. V dropped 4 bases and J dropped 10; count of bases not matched to a gene: 12. CDR1 is SGHVS, CDR2 FNYEAQ, per germline. The CDR3 has 15 amino acids. The CDR3 is CASSWGQDPPGEQFF. The CDR3, as DNA: TGTGCCAGCAGCTGGGGACAGGACCCTCCAGGGGAGCAGTTCTTC.

The rearrangement links TRBV7-6 to TRBJ2-3; D might be TRBD1 (5 bases). Trimming left V 6 bases short and J 0 bases short, with 16 bases between. Germline values: CDR1 SGHVS, CDR2 FNYEAQ. The CDR3 is 16 amino acids. The CDR3 sequence: CASSSLQVTSTDTQYF. In DNA, the CDR3 is TGTGCCAGCAGTTCTCTACAGGTTACGAGCACAGATACGCAGTATTTT.

This clonotype was found a few times. The rearrangement joins TRBV7-2 to TRBJ2-3; TRBD2 aligns across 8 bases. J gave up 7 bases and V 5 bases, and 20 bases lay outside the gene matches. CDR1 and CDR2 from the germline V gene are SGHTA and FQGNSA. The CDR3 has 18 amino acids. The CDR3 loop is CASSPQGGHGGAGHTQYF. The CDR3 bases are TGTGCCAGCAGCCCCCAAGGGGGACACGGGGGGGCTGGACATACGCAGTATTTT.

This clonotype has more than one count but fewer than ten. This sequence joins TRBV25-1 and TRBJ1-2; 8 bases match TRBD1. The CDR3 is made up of 17 amino acids. After removal of 0 bases from V and 0 bases from J, the junction contained 6 bases not matched to a gene. Germline assignment: CDR1 MGHDK and CDR2 SYGVNS. CDR3 sequence (DNA): TGTGCCAGCAGTGAATATCAGGGGGCATTTACTAACTATGGCTACACCTTC. Translating it yields CASSEYQGAFTNYGYTF.